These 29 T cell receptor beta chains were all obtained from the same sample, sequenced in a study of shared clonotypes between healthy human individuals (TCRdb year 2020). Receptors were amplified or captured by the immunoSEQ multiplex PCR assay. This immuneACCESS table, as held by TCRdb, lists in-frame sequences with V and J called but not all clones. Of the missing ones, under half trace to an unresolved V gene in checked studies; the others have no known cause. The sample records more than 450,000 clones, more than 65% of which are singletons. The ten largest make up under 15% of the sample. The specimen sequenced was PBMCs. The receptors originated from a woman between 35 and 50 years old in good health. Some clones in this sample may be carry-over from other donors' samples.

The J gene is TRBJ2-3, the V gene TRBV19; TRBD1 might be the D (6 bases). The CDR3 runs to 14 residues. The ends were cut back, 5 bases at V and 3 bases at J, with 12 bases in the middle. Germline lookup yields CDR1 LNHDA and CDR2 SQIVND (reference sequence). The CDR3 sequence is CASSQQGGTDTQYF. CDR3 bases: TGTGCCAGTAGTCAACAGGGTGGTACAGATACGCAGTATTTT.

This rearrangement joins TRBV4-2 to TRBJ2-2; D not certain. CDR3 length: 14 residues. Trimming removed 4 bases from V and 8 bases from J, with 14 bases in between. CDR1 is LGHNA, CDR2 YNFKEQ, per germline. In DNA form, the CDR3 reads TGTGCCAGCAGCCGACCTACTTCAGCGGGGGAGCTGTTTTTT. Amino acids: CASSRPTSAGELFF.

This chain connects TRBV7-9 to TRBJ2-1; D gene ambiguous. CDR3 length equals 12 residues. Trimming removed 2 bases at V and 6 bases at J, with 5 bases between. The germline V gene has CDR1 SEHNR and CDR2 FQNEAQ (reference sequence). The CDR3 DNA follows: TGTGCCAGCAGCTTATTAGTCAATGAGCAGTTCTTC. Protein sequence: CASSLLVNEQFF.

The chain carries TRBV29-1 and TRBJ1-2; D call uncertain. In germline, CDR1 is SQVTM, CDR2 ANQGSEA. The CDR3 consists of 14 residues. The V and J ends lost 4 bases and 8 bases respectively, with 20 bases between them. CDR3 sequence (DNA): TGCAGCGTTGTCGTGAGCGTCCCCAGCCGGGGCTACACCTTC. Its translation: CSVVVSVPSRGYTF. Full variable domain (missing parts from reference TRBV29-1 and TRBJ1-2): SAVISQKPSRDICQRGTSLTIQCQVDSQVTMMFWYRQQPGQSLTLIATANQGSEATYESGFVIDKFPISRPNLTFSTLTVSNMSPEDSSIYLCSVVVSVPSRGYTFGSGTRLTVV.

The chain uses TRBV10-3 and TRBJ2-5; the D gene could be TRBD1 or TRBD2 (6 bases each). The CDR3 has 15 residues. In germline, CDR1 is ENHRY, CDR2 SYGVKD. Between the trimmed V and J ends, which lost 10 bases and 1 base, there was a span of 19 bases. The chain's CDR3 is CATDGGGHRQETQYF. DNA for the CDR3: TGTGCCACTGACGGAGGGGGGCACCGCCAAGAGACCCAGTACTTC.

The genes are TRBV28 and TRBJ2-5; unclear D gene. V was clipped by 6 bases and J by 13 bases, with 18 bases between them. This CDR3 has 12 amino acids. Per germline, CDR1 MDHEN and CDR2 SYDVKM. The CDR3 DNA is TGTGCCAGCAGCCTACCGGGCTTCCCGGGGTACTTC. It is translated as CASSLPGFPGYF. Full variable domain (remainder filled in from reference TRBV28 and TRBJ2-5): DVKVTQSSRYLVKRTGEKVFLECVQDMDHENMFWYRQDPGLGLRLIYFSYDVKMKEKGDIPEGYSVSREKKERFSLILESASTNQTSMYLCASSLPGFPGYFGPGTRLLVL.

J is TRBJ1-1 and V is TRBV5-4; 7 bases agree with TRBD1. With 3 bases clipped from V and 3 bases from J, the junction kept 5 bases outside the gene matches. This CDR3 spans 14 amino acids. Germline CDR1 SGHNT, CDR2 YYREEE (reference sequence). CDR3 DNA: TGTGCCAGCAGCTCACAGGGGTTACACACTGAAGCTTTCTTT. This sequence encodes CASSSQGLHTEAFF. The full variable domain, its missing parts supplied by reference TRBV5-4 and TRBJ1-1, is ETGVTQSPTHLIKTRGQQVTLRCSSQSGHNTVSWYQQALGQGPQFIFQYYREEENGRGNFPPRFSGLQFPNYSSELNVNALELDDSALYLCASSSQGLHTEAFFGQGTRLTVV.

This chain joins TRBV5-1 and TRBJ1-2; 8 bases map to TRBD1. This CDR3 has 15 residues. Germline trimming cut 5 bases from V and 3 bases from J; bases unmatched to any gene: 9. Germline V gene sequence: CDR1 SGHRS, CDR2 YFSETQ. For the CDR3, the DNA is TGCGCCAGCAGACGTCTGACAGGGGAGGACTATGGCTACACCTTC. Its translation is CASRRLTGEDYGYTF.

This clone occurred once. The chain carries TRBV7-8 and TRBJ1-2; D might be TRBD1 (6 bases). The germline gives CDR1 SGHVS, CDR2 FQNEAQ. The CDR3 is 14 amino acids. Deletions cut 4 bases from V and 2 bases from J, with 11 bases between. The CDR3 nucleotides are TGTGCCAGCAGCTGGGGGGGGCTCAACTATGGCTACACCTTC. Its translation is CASSWGGLNYGYTF.

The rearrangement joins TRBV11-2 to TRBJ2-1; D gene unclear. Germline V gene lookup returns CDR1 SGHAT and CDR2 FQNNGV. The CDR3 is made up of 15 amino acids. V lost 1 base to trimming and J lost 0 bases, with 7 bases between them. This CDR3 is CASSLAVGSYNEQFF. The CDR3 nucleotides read TGTGCCAGCAGCTTAGCAGTCGGCTCCTACAATGAGCAGTTCTTC.

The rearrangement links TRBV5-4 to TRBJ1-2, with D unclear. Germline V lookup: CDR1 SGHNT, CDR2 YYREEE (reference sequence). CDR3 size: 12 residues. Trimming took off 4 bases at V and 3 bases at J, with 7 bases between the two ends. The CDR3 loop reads CASSKTDYGYTF. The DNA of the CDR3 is TGTGCCAGCAGCAAGACGGACTATGGCTACACCTTC.

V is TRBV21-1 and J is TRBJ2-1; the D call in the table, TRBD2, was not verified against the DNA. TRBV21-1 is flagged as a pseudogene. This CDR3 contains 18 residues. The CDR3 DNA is TGTGCCAGCAGCAAAGTCGAGACATTGAAGGGAGGTTACAATGAGCAGTTCTTC. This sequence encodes CASSKVETLKGGYNEQFF.

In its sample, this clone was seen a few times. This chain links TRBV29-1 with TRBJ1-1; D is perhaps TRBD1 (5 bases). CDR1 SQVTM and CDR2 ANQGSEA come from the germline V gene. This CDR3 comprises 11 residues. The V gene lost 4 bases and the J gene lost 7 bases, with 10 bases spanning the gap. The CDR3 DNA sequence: TGCAGCGTTGTGGGGCAAATTGAAGCTTTCTTT. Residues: CSVVGQIEAFF.

The chain's CDR3 is CASSSGGGAYEQYF. The CDR3 coding sequence is TGTGCCAGCAGCTCCGGGGGAGGAGCCTACGAGCAGTACTTC. The V and J genes are TRBV7-2 and TRBJ2-7; D may be TRBD2 (6 bases). Germline assignment: CDR1 SGHTA and CDR2 FQGNSA. The V end was cut by 4 bases, the J end by 2 bases, with 12 bases between. This CDR3 contains 14 residues.

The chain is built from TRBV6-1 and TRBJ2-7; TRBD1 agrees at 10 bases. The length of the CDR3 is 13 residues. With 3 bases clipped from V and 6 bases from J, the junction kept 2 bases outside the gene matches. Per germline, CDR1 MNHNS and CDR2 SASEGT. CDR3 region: CASSDRTGGEQYF. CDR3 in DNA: TGTGCCAGCAGTGATCGGACAGGGGGCGAGCAGTACTTC.

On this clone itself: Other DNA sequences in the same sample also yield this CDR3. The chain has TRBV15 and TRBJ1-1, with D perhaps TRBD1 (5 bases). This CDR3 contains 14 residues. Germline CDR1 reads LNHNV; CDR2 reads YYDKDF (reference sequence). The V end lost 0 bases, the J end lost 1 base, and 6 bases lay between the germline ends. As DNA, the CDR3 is TGTGCCACCAGCAGAGATGGGGGGAACACTGAAGCTTTCTTT. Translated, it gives CATSRDGGNTEAFF. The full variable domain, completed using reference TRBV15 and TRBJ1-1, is DAMVIQNPRYQVTQFGKPVTLSCSQTLNHNVMYWYQQKSSQAPKLLFHYYDKDFNNEADTPDNFQSRRPNTSFCFLDIRSPGLGDTAMYLCATSRDGGNTEAFFGQGTRLTVV.

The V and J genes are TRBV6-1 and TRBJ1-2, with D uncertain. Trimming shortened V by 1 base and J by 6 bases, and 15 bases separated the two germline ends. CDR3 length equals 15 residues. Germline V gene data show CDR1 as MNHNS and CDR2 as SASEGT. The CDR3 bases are TGTGCCAGCAGTGAAGGTTCGGCAGTCTGGGATGGCTACACCTTC. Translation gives CASSEGSAVWDGYTF.

The CDR3 nucleotides read TGTGCCAGCAGTTCAAGGACGGACAGGGTTAGCACAGATACGCAGTATTTT. Residues: CASSSRTDRVSTDTQYF. The chain recombines TRBV27 with TRBJ2-3; 8 nucleotides match TRBD1. The CDR3 has 17 amino acids. The junction had 9 bases not matched to a gene; V was cut back by 4 bases and J by 0 bases. Germline-derived CDR1 and CDR2 are MNHEY and SMNVEV (reference sequence).

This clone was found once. CDR3 nucleotides: TGTGCCAGCAGCCAAGGCTTCAGGGGGGATGCGGATACGCAGTATTTT. This gives the protein CASSQGFRGDADTQYF. The V and J genes are TRBV7-3 and TRBJ2-3; D is possibly TRBD1 (7 bases). Germline V CDR1 and CDR2: SGHTA, FQGTGA. The V gene lost 5 bases and the J gene lost 6 bases, with 21 bases spanning the gap. The CDR3 is 16 residues long.

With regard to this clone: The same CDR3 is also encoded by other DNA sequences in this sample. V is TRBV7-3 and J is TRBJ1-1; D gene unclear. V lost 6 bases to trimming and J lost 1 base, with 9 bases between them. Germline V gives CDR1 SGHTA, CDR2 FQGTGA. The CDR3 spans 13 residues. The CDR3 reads CASSLQTNTEAFF. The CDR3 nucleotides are TGTGCCAGCAGTTTACAGACGAACACTGAAGCTTTCTTT. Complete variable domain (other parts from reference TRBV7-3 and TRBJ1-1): GAGVSQTPSNKVTEKGKYVELRCDPISGHTALYWYRQSLGQGPEFLIYFQGTGAADDSGLPNDRFFAVRPEGSVSTLKIQRTERGDSAVYLCASSLQTNTEAFFGQGTRLTVV.

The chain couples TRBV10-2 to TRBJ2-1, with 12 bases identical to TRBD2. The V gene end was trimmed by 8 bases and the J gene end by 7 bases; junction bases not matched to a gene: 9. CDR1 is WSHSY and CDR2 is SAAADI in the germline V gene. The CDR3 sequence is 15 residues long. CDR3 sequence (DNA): TGCGCCAGCCGACTAGCGGGAGACCCTGCGAATGAGCAGTTCTTC. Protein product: CASRLAGDPANEQFF.

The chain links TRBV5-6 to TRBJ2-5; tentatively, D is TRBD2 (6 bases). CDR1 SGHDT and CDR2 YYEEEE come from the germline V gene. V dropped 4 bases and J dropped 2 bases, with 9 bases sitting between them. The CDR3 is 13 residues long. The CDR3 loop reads CASSQGLQETQYF. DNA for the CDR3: TGTGCCAGCAGCCAGGGACTTCAAGAGACCCAGTACTTC. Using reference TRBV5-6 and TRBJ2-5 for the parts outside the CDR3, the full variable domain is DAGVTQSPTHLIKTRGQQVTLRCSPKSGHDTVSWYQQALGQGPQFIFQYYEEEERQRGNFPDRFSGHQFPNYSSELNVNALLLGDSALYLCASSQGLQETQYFGPGTRLLVL.

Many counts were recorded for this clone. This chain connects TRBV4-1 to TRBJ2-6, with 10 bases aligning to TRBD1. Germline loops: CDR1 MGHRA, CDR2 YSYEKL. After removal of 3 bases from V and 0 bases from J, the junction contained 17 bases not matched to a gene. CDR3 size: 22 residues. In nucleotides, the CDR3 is TGCGCCAGCAGCCAGGGTACAGGACAGGGGGTGGTCGTAATCTCTGGGGCCAACGTCCTGACTTTC. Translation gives CASSQGTGQGVVVISGANVLTF.

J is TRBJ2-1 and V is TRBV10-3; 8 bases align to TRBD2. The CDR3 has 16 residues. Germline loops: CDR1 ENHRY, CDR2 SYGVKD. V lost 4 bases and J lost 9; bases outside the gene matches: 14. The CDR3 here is CAISAGGGLEEGEQFF. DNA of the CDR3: TGTGCCATCAGTGCAGGAGGGGGACTAGAAGAGGGTGAGCAGTTCTTC.

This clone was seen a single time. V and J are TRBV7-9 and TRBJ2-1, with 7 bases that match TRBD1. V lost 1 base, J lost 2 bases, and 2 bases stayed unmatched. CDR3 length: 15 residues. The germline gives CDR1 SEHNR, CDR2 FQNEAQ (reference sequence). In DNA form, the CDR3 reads TGTGCCAGCAGCTTAGAGCAGGGGGCCTACAATGAGCAGTTCTTC. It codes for CASSLEQGAYNEQFF.

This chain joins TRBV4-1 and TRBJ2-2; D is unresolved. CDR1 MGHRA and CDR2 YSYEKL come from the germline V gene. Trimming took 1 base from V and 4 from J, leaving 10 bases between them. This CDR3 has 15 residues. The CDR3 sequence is CASSQVGPATGELFF. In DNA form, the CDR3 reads TGCGCCAGCAGCCAAGTCGGCCCGGCCACCGGGGAGCTGTTTTTT.

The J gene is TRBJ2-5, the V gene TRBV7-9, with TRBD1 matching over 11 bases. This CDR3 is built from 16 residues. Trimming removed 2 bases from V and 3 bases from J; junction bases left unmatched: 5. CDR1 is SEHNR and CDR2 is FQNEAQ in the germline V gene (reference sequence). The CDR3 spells CASSLSRTGGEETQYF. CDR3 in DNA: TGTGCCAGCAGCTTATCCCGGACAGGGGGCGAAGAGACCCAGTACTTC.

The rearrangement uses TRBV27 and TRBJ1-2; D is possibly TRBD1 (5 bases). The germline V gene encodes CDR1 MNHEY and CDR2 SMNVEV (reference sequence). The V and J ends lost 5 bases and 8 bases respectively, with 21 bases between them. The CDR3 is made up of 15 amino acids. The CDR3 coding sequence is TGTGCCAGCAGTACCGGAGGATGGGGCCTCAGGGGCTACACCTTC. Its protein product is CASSTGGWGLRGYTF.

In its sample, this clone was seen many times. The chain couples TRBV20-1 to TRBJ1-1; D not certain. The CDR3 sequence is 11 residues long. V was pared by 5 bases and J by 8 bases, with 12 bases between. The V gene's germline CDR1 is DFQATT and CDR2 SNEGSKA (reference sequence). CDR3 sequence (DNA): TGCAGTGCTTCTCCCGAGCCAGAAGCTTTCTTT. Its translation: CSASPEPEAFF.